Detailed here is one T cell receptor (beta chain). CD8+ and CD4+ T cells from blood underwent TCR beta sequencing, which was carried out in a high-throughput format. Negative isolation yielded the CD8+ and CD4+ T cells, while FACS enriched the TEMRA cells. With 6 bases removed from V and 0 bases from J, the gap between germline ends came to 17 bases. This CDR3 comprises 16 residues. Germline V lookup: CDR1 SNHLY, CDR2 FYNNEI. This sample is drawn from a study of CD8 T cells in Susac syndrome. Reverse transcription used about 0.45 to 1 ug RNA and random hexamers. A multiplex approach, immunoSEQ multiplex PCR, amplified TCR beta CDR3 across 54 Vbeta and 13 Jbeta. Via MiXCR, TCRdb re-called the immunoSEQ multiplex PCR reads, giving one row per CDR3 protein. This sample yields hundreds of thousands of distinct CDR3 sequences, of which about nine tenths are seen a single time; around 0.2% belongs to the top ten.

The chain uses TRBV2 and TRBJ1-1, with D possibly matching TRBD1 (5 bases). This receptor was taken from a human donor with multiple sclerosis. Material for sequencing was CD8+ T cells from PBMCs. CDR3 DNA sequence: TGTGCCAGCAGCGCCTGGGGCAACTCTCTGAACACTGAAGCTTTCTTT. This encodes CASSAWGNSLNTEAFF.